This TCR beta chain stems from a study of tumor-infiltrating lymphocytes in primary liver carcinoma. Germline DNA was extracted too, while blood RNA derived from unsorted whole blood. Total RNA (approximately 450 ng) served as template for TCR beta cDNA synthesis primed by a constant-region primer. Library construction for TCR beta comprised three nested multiplex PCR rounds performed with slightly modified ARM-PCR. TCRdb re-analysed the multiplex PCR reads in MiXCR, keeping a single row per CDR3 protein. The sample consists of about 350,000 distinct CDR3 sequences, almost 65% of them appearing once. This TCR derives from a man aged 35-49 years with primary liver carcinoma and hepatitis B virus infection. Sequencing was done on a sample of peripheral blood.

The CDR3 loop is CTSSLGPTANQPQHF. The DNA for the CDR3 is TGTACTAGCAGCTTAGGCCCGACAGCCAATCAGCCCCAGCATTTT. This chain connects TRBV11-2 to TRBJ1-5; D may be TRBD1 (5 bases). CDR1 is SGHAT, CDR2 FQNNGV, per germline. This CDR3 comprises 15 residues.